This T cell receptor (beta chain) was profiled in a study of somatic mutations in cytotoxic T cells in rheumatoid arthritis. The table came from immunoSEQ multiplex PCR; TCRdb's copy has only in-frame clones and leaves some out. The sample contains about 30,000 clones, around 86% of which appear only once. V was cut by 3 bases and J by 7 bases, with 18 bases left in between. Per the germline V gene, CDR1 is MNHNS and CDR2 is SASEGT. The CDR3 is made up of 15 amino acids. This clonotype was obtained from an adult with rheumatoid arthritis. Sequencing was performed on CD8+ T cells sorted from blood. The genes are TRBV6-1 and TRBJ2-5; D unresolved. The CDR3 region is CASSDWAPVLRTQYF. The CDR3 DNA is TGTGCCAGCAGTGACTGGGCCCCCGTATTACGGACCCAGTACTTC.